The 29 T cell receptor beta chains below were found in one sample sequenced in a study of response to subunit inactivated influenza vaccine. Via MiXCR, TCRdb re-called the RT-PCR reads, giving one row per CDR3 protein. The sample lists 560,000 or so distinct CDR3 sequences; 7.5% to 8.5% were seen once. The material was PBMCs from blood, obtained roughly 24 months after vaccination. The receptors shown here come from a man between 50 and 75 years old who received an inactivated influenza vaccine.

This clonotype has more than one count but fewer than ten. DNA of the CDR3: TGTGCCAGCAGCCCCCGAGGAGGGTCGCAAGAGACCCAGTACTTC. Translation gives CASSPRGGSQETQYF. V and J are TRBV7-6 and TRBJ2-5; weak D call: TRBD2 (6 bases). V lost 5 bases and J 2 bases, leaving 15 bases between the germline ends. Germline CDR1 SGHVS, CDR2 FNYEAQ. The CDR3 consists of 15 residues.

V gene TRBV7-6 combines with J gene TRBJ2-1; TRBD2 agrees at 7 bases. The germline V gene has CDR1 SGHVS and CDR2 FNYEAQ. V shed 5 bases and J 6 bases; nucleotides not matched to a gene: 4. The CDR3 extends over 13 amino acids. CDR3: CASSRLAGNEQFF. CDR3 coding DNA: TGTGCCAGCAGCAGACTAGCTGGCAATGAGCAGTTCTTC.

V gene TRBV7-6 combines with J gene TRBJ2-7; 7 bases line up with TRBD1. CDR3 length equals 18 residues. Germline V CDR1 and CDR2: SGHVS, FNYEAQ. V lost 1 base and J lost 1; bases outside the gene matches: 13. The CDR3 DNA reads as TGTGCCAGCAGCTTAGGCCCCAGGGGGAATTTTGGTTCCTACGAGCAGTACTTC. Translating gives CASSLGPRGNFGSYEQYF.

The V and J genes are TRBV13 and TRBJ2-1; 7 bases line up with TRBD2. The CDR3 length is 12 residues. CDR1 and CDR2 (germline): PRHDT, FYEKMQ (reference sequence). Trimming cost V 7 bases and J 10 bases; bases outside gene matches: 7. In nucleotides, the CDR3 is TGTGCCAGCAACCCAAGAGCGGGGGAGCAGTTCTTC. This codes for CASNPRAGEQFF. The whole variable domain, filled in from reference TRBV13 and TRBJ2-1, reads AAGVIQSPRHLIKEKRETATLKCYPIPRHDTVYWYQQGPGQDPQFLISFYEKMQSDKGSIPDRFSAQQFSDYHSELNMSSLELGDSALYFCASNPRAGEQFFGPGTRLTVL.

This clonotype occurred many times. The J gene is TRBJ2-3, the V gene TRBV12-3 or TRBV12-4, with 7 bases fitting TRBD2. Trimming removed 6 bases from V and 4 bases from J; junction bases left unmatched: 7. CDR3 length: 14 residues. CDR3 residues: CASRRRLAPDTQYF. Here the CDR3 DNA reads TGTGCCAGCAGACGGAGACTAGCCCCAGATACGCAGTATTTT.

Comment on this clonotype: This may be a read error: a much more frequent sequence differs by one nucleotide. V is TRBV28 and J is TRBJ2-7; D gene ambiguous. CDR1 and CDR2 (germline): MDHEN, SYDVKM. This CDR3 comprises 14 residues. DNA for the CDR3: TGTGCCAGCAGACACTGGACGGATTCCTACGGGCAGTACTTC. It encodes CASRHWTDSYGQYF.

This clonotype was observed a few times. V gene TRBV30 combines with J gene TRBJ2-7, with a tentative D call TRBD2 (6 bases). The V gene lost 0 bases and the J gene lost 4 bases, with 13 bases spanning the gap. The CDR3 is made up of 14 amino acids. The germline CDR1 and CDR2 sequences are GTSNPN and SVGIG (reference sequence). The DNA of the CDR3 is TGTGCCTGGAGTGTAGGGCAGGGAGGATACGAGCAGTACTTC. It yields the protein CAWSVGQGGYEQYF.

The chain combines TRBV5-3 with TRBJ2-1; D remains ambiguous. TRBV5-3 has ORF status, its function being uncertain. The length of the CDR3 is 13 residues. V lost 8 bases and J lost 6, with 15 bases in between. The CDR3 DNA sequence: TGTGCCAGGGGCCCTGGGCCCGGCAATGAGCAGTTCTTC. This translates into CARGPGPGNEQFF.

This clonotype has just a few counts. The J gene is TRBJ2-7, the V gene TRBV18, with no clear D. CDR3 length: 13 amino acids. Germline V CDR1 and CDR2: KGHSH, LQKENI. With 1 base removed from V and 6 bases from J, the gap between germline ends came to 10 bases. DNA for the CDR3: TGTGCCAGCTCACCACTGAACACCGGCGAGCAGTACTTC. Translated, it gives CASSPLNTGEQYF.

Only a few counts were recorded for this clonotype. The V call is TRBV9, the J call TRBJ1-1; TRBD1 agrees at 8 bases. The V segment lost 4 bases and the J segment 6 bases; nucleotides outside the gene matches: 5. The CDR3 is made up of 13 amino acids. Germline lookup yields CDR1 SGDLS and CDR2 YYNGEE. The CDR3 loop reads CASSSDRDAEAFF. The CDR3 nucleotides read TGTGCCAGCAGCTCGGACAGGGACGCTGAAGCTTTCTTT.

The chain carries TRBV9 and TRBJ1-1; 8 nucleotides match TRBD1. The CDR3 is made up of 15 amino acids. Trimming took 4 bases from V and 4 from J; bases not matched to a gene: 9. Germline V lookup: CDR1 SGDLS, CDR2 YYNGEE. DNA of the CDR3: TGTGCCAGCAGCCCCGCGGGGACAGGCTCCACTGAAGCTTTCTTT. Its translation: CASSPAGTGSTEAFF.

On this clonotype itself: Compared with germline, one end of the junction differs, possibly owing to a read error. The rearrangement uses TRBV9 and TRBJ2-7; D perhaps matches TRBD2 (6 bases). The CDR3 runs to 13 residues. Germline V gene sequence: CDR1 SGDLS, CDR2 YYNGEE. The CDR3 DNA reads TGTGCCAGCAGCGTCACTAGCTCCTCCGAGCAGTACTTC. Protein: CASSVTSSSEQYF.

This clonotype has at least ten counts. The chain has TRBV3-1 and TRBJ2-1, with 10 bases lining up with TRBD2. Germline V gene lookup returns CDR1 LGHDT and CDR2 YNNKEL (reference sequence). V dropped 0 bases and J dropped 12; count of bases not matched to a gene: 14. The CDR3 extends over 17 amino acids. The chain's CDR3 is CASSQDLRLAGELGQFF. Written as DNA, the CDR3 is TGTGCCAGCAGCCAAGATTTGCGTCTAGCGGGGGAACTGGGGCAGTTCTTC.

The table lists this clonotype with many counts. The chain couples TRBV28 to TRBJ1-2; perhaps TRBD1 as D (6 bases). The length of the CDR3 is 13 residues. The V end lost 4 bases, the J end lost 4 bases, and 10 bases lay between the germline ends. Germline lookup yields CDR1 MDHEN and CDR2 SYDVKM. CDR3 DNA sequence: TGTGCCAGCAGTTCCTGGACAGTCTATGGCTACACCTTC. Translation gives CASSSWTVYGYTF.

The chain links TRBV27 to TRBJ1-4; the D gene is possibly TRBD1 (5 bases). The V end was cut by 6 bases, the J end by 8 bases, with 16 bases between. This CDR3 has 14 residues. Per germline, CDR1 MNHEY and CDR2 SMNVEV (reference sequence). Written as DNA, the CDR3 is TGTGCCAGCAGCTCCCTCGCCGGGGACGAAAAACTGTTTTTT. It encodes CASSSLAGDEKLFF.

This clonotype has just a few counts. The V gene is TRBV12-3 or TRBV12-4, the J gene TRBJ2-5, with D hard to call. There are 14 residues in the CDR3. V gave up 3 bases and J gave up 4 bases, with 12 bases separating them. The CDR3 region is CASSFGMLGETQYF. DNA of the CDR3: TGTGCCAGCAGTTTTGGAATGCTCGGAGAGACCCAGTACTTC.

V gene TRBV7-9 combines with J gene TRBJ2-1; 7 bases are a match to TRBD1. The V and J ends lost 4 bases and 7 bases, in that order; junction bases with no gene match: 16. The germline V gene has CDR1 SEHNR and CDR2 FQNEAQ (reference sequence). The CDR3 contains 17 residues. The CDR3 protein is CASSSPLVRQGYNEQFF. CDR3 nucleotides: TGTGCCAGCAGCTCCCCCCTGGTTAGACAGGGTTATAATGAGCAGTTCTTC.

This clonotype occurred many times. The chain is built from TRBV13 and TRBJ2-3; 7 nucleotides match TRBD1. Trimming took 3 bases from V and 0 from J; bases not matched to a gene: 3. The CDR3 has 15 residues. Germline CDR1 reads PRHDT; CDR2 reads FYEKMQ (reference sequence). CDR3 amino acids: CASSLGQPSTDTQYF. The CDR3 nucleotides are TGTGCCAGCAGCTTGGGACAGCCTAGCACAGATACGCAGTATTTT.

The CDR3 spells CSAKIWDRASTDTQYF. The DNA for the CDR3 is TGCAGTGCAAAAATATGGGACAGGGCTAGCACAGATACGCAGTATTTT. This rearrangement joins TRBV20-1 to TRBJ2-3; 9 nucleotides match TRBD1. The germline V gene encodes CDR1 DFQATT and CDR2 SNEGSKA (reference sequence). V lost 6 bases, J lost 0 bases, and 10 bases stayed unmatched. The CDR3 loop spans 16 amino acids.

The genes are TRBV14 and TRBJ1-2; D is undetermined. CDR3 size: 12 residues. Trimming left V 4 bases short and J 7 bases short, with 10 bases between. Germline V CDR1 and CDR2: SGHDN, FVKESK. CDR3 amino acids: CASSRNGIGYTF. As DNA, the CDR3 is TGTGCCAGCAGCCGTAACGGGATTGGCTACACCTTC. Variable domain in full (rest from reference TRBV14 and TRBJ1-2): EAGVTQFPSHSVIEKGQTVTLRCDPISGHDNLYWYRRVMGKEIKFLLHFVKESKQDESGMPNNRFLAERTGGTYSTLKVQPAELEDSGVYFCASSRNGIGYTFGSGTRLTVV.

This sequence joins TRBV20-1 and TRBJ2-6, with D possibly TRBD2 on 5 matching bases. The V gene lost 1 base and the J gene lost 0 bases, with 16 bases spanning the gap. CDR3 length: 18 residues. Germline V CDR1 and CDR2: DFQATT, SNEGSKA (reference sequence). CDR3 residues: CSARVGQRISSGANVLTF. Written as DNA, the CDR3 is TGCAGTGCTAGAGTAGGTCAGCGGATCAGCTCTGGGGCCAACGTCCTGACTTTC.

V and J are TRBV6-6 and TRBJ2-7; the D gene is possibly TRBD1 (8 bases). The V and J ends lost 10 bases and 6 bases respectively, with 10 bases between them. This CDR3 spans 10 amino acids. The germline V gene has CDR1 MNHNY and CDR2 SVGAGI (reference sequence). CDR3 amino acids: CANRGGEQYF. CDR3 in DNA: TGTGCCAACAGGGGGGGCGAGCAGTACTTC.

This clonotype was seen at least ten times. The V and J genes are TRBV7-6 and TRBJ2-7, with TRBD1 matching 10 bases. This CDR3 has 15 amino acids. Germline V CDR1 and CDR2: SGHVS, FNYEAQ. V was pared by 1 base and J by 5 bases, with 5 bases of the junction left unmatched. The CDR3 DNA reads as TGTGCCAGCAGCTTAGAATGGGGGACAGGGGACGAGCAGTACTTC. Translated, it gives CASSLEWGTGDEQYF.

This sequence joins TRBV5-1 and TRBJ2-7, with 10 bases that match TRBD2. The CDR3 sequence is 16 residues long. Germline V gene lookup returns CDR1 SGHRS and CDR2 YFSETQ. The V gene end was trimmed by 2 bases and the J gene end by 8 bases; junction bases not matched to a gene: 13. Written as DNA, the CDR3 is TGCGCCAGCAGCTTACGACTAGCGGGCATCCCAGAGCAGCAGTACTTC. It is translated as CASSLRLAGIPEQQYF.

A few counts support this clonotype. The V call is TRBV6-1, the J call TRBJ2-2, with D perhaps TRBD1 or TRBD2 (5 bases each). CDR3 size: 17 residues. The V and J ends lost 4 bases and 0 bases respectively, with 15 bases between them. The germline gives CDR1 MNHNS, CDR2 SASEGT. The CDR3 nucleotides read TGTGCCAGCAGTGCGATTTCCGGGACGGCGAACACCGGGGAGCTGTTTTTT. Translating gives CASSAISGTANTGELFF.

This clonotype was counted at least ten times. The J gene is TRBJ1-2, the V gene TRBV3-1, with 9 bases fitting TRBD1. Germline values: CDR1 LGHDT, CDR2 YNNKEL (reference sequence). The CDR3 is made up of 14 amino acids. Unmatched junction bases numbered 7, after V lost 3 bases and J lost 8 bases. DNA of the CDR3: TGTGCCAGCAGCCATACGGGACAGGGAGCCGGCTACACCTTC. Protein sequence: CASSHTGQGAGYTF.

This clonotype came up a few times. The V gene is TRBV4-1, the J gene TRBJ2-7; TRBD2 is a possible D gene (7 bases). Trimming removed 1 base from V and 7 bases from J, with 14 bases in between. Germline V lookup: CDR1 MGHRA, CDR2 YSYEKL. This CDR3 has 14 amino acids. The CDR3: CASSQVGGRGEQYF. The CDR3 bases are TGCGCCAGCAGCCAAGTCGGGGGGCGAGGGGAGCAGTACTTC.

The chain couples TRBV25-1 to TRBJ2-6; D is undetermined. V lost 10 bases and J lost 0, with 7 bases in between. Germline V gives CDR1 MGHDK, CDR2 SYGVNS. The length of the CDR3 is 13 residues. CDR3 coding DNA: TGTGCCACCCTGAGCTCTGGGGCCAACGTCCTGACTTTC. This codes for CATLSSGANVLTF.

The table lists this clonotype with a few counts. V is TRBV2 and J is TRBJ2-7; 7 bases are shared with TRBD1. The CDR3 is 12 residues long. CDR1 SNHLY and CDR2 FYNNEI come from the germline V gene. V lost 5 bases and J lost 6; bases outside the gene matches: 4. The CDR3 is CASSTYRGEQYF. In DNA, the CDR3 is TGTGCCAGCAGTACCTACAGGGGCGAGCAGTACTTC. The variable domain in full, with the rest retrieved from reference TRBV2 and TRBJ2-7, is EPEVTQTPSHQVTQMGQEVILRCVPISNHLYFYWYRQILGQKVEFLVSFYNNEISEKSEIFDDQFSVERPDGSNFTLKIRSTKLEDSAMYFCASSTYRGEQYFGPGTRLTVT.